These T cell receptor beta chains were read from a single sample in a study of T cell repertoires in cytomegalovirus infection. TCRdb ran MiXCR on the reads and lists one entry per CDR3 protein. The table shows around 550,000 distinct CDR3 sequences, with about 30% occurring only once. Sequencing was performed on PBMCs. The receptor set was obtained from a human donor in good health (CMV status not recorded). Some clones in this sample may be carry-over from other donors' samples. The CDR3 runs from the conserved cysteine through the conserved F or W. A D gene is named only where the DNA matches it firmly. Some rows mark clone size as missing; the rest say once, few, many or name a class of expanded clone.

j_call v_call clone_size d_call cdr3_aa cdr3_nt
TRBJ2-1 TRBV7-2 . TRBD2 CASSFELAGGNNEQFF TGTGCCAGCAGCTTCGAACTAGCGGGAGGGAACAATGAGCAGTTCTTC
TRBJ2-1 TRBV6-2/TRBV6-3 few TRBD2 CASSTLAGADDEQFF TGTGCCAGCAGTACTCTAGCGGGAGCTGACGATGAGCAGTTCTTC
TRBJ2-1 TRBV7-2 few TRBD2 CASSSGGLAGRNEQFF TGTGCCAGCAGCTCCGGGGGACTAGCGGGCCGCAATGAGCAGTTCTTC
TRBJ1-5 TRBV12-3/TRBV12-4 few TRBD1 CASSLSGTANQPQHF TGTGCCAGCAGTTTATCCGGGACAGCTAATCAGCCCCAGCATTTT
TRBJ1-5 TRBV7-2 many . CASSSHRDQPQHF TGTGCCAGCAGCTCCCACCGCGATCAGCCCCAGCATTTT
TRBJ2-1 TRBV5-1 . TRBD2 CASSWVGGTSGNNEQFF TGCGCCAGCAGCTGGGTCGGCGGGACTAGCGGAAACAATGAGCAGTTCTTC
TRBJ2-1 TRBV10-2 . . CASSEANGKYNEQFF TGCGCCAGCAGTGAGGCAAACGGGAAATACAATGAGCAGTTCTTC
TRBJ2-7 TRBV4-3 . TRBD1 CASSQDAGGYEQYF TGCGCCAGCAGCCAAGACGCAGGGGGATACGAGCAGTACTTC
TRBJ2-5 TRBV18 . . CASSPPSRAQETQYF TGTGCCAGCTCACCGCCAAGCCGTGCCCAAGAGACCCAGTACTTC
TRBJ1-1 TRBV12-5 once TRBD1 CASGFYGKGTELNTEAFF TGTGCTAGTGGTTTTTATGGGAAGGGGACAGAACTGAACACTGAAGCTTTCTTT
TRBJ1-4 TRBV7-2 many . CASSLGSTNEKLFF TGTGCCAGCAGCCTAGGGTCAACTAATGAAAAACTGTTTTTT
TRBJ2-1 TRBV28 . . CASSFSGGIALFNEQFF TGTGCCAGCAGTTTTTCGGGGGGCATTGCCCTATTCAATGAGCAGTTCTTC
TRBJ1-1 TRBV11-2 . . CASSLSGDPEAFF TGTGCCAGCAGCTTATCCGGGGACCCCGAAGCTTTCTTT
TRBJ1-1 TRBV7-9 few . CASSLSRGFAEAFF TGTGCCAGCAGCTTATCGCGGGGTTTCGCTGAAGCTTTCTTT
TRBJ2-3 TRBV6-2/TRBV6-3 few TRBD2 CASSYAIGLAGIRTDTQYF TGTGCCAGCAGTTACGCCATAGGACTAGCGGGAATACGCACAGATACGCAGTATTTT
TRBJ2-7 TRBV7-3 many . CASSPGREHEQYF TGTGCCAGCAGCCCGGGTCGGGAACACGAGCAGTACTTC
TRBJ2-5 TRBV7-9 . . CASSLWGLETQYF TGTGCCAGCAGCTTATGGGGGTTAGAGACCCAGTACTTC
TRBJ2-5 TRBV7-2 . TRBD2 CASSSAGLGQETQYF TGTGCCAGCAGCTCAGCGGGACTAGGGCAAGAGACCCAGTACTTC
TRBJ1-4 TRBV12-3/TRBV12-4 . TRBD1 CASSLRGPSGEKLFF TGTGCCAGCAGTTTGAGGGGGCCGTCGGGTGAAAAACTGTTTTTT
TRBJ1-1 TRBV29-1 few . CSVVGLGVGTEAFF TGCAGCGTTGTAGGGTTGGGTGTGGGCACTGAAGCTTTCTTT
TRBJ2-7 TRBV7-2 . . CASSFGEAPTYEQYF TGTGCCAGCAGCTTCGGGGAAGCCCCAACCTACGAGCAGTACTTC
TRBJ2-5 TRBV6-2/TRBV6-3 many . CASSGWVSETQYF TGTGCAAGCAGCGGGTGGGTTTCTGAGACCCAGTACTTC
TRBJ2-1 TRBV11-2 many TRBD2 CASSSGTSGISEQFF TGTGCCAGCAGCTCCGGGACTAGCGGGATAAGTGAGCAGTTCTTC
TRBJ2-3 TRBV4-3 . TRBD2 CASSLAGGLFADTQYF TGCGCCAGCAGCCTAGCGGGAGGCCTCTTCGCAGATACGCAGTATTTT
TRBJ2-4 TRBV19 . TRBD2 CASSLAGGQNIQYF TGTGCCAGTTCCCTAGCGGGAGGTCAAAACATTCAGTACTTC
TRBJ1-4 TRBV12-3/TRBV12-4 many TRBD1 CASRKHGQGSEKLFF TGTGCCAGCAGAAAACATGGACAGGGTAGTGAAAAACTGTTTTTT
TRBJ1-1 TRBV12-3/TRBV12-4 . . CASSLLKNEAFF TGTGCCAGCAGTTTGCTAAAAAATGAAGCTTTCTTT
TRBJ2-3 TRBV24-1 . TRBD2 CATSDFTSGREGGTQYF TGTGCCACCAGTGATTTCACTAGCGGGAGGGAAGGGGGTACGCAGTATTTT
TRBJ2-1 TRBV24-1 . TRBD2 CATSEGGAGSGSSDEQFF TGTGCCACCAGTGAAGGGGGGGCCGGGAGCGGGAGTTCGGATGAGCAGTTCTTC
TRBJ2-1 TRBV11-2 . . CVSTLGVGSYNEQFF TGTGTCAGCACCTTAGGGGTGGGCTCCTACAATGAGCAGTTCTTC
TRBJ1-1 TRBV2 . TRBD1 CASSETGQWNTEAFF TGTGCCAGCAGTGAGACGGGACAGTGGAACACTGAAGCTTTCTTT
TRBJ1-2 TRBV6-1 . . CASTENVLGYTF TGTGCCAGCACCGAAAATGTATTGGGCTACACCTTC
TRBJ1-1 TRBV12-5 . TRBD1 CASGLAVTGGGGDEAFF TGTGCTAGTGGTTTGGCGGTGACAGGGGGCGGAGGGGATGAAGCTTTCTTT
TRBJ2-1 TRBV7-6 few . CASSQRAAYNEQFF TGTGCCAGCAGTCAAAGGGCAGCCTACAATGAGCAGTTCTTC
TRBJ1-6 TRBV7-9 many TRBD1 CASRPTGSNSPLHF TGTGCCAGCAGACCGACAGGGAGTAATTCACCCCTCCACTTT
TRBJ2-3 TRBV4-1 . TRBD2 CASSQDRTRDTQYF TGCGCCAGCAGCCAAGATCGGACTAGGGATACGCAGTATTTT
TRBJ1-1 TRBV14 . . CASSQGGQGEAFF TGTGCCAGCAGCCAAGGGGGTCAGGGTGAAGCTTTCTTT
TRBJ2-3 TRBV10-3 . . CAISDSQGSDTQYF TGTGCCATCAGTGATTCCCAGGGATCAGATACGCAGTATTTT
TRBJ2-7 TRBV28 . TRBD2 CASSSSGATYEQYF TGTGCCAGCAGTAGTAGCGGGGCGACCTACGAGCAGTACTTC
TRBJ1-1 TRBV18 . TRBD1 CASSSQGAQVFEAFF TGTGCCAGCTCATCCCAGGGGGCGCAAGTCTTTGAAGCTTTCTTT
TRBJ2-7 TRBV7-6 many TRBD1 CASSATGGPLYEQYF TGTGCCAGCAGCGCGACAGGGGGACCTCTCTACGAGCAGTACTTC
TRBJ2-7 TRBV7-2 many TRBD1 CASSFGTAYEQYF TGTGCCAGCAGCTTCGGGACAGCCTACGAGCAGTACTTC
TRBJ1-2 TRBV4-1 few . CASSQGDFYGYTF TGCGCCAGCAGCCAAGGGGATTTCTATGGCTACACCTTC
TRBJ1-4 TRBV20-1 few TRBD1 CSANRGGTNEKLFF TGCAGTGCTAACAGGGGCGGGACTAATGAAAAACTGTTTTTT
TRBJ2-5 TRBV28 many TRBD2 CASSLGLAGLQETQYF TGTGCCAGCAGTCTGGGACTAGCGGGGCTCCAAGAGACCCAGTACTTC
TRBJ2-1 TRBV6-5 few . CASSYGPPGPSYNEQFF TGTGCCAGCAGTTATGGTCCCCCGGGCCCCTCCTACAATGAGCAGTTCTTC
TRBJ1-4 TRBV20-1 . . CSARGPNEKLFF TGCAGTGCTAGGGGACCCAACGAAAAACTGTTTTTT
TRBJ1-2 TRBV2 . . CASSEGENYGYTF TGTGCCAGCAGTGAAGGAGAGAACTATGGCTACACCTTC
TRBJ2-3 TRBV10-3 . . CAISRLGGTDTQYF TGTGCCATCAGTAGGCTCGGAGGCACAGATACGCAGTATTTT
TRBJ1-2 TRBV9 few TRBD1 CASSDRTGRDGYTF TGTGCCAGCAGCGATCGGACAGGGAGGGATGGCTACACCTTC
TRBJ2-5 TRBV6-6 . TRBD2 CASLVTSGLAGERSRETQYF TGTGCCAGCCTCGTCACATCGGGACTAGCGGGAGAAAGGTCACGGGAGACCCAGTACTTC
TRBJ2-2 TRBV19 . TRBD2 CASSSLGRAGELFF TGTGCCAGTAGTTCATTGGGGAGGGCCGGGGAGCTGTTTTTT
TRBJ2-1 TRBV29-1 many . CSVEAGPSSYNEQFF TGCAGCGTTGAAGCGGGGCCTAGCTCCTACAATGAGCAGTTCTTC
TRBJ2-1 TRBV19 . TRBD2 CASSISSGRRDEQFF TGTGCCAGTAGTATATCTAGCGGGAGAAGGGATGAGCAGTTCTTC
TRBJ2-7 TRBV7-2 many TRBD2 CASSLESSGRGEQYF TGTGCCAGCAGCTTAGAGTCTAGCGGGAGGGGGGAGCAGTACTTC
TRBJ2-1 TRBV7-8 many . CASSPARFSDEQFF TGTGCCAGCAGCCCTGCTCGATTTAGCGATGAGCAGTTCTTC
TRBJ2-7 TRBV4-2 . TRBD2 CASSRPGTSSYEQYF TGTGCCAGCAGCCGTCCTGGGACTAGCTCCTACGAGCAGTACTTC